This T cell receptor (beta chain) was observed in a study of cytomegalovirus exposure and HLA in healthy donors. Study summary: Tens of millions of unique TCRs from HLA-typed donors made up an early data release. Whole-study findings and limits: For most TCR sequences rarity was the rule, although some public TCRs occurred in many donors.

Primers: 60 Vbeta forward and 13 Jbeta reverse. The table came from immunoSEQ multiplex PCR; TCRdb's copy has only in-frame clones and leaves some out. The sample includes about 250,000 clones, 80% seen only once; the top ten take about 0.29%. Worth noting for this clone: Its antigen remains unknown.

The origin of this receptor is a girl aged 2 to 9 in good health and CMV-seronegative. Input material: PBMCs.

CDR3 region: CASSSKLSETQYF. CDR3 nucleotides: TGTGCCAGCAGTTCCAAACTATCAGAGACCCAGTACTTC. This chain joins TRBV7-9 and TRBJ2-5; no clear D. Germline values: CDR1 SEHNR, CDR2 FQNEAQ (reference sequence). V was shortened by 6 bases and J by 4 bases, with 12 bases between the two germline ends. This CDR3 is built from 13 residues.